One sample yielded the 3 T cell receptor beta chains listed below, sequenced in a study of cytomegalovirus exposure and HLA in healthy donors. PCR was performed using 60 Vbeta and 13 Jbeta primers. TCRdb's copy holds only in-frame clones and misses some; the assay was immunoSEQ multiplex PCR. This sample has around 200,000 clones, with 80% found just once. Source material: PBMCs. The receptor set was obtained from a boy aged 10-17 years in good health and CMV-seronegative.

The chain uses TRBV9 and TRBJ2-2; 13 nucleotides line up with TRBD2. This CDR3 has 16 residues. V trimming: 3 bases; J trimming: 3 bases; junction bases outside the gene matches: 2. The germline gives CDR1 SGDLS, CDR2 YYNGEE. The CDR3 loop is CASSGTSGRDTGELFF. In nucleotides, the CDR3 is TGTGCCAGCAGCGGTACTAGCGGGAGGGACACCGGGGAGCTGTTTTTT. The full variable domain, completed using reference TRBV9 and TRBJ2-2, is DSGVTQTPKHLITATGQRVTLRCSPRSGDLSVYWYQQSLDQGLQFLIQYYNGEERAKGNILERFSAQQFPDLHSELNLSSLELGDSALYFCASSGTSGRDTGELFFGEGSRLTVL.

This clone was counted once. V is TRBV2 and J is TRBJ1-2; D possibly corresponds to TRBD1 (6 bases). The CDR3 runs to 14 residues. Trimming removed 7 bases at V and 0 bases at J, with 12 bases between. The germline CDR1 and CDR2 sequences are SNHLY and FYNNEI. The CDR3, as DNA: TGTGCCAGCATCGGGAGGACAGCTAACTATGGCTACACCTTC. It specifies CASIGRTANYGYTF. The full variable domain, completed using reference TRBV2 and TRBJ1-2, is EPEVTQTPSHQVTQMGQEVILRCVPISNHLYFYWYRQILGQKVEFLVSFYNNEISEKSEIFDDQFSVERPDGSNFTLKIRSTKLEDSAMYFCASIGRTANYGYTFGSGTRLTVV.

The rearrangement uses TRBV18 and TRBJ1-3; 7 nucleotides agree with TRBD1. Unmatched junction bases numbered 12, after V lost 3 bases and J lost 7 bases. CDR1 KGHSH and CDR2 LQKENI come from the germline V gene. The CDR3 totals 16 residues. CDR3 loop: CASSPFRGLERNTIYF. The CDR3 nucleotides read TGTGCCAGCTCACCGTTCAGGGGGTTGGAACGCAACACCATATATTTT.